This T cell receptor beta chain was sequenced for a study of beta chain features in type 1 diabetes. The CDR3 contains 17 residues. Trimming cost V 1 base and J 1 base, with 16 bases left between them. Germline assignment: CDR1 KGHSH and CDR2 LQKENI. The whole isolated RNA underwent reverse transcription, so sequencing captured expressed TCRB transcripts. The assay was immunoSEQ multiplex PCR, and TCRdb's table has in-frame clones only and misses some. The sample includes about 900,000 clones, roughly 17% of them seen just once. The sequence came from a woman younger than 30 in good health. The chain uses TRBV18 and TRBJ1-1, with D possibly being TRBD1 (5 bases). The sequencing sample was made of naive CD4+ T cells from blood. In DNA, the CDR3 is TGTGCCAGCTCACCACTGGGGGGTTGGTCACCGAACACTGAAGCTTTCTTT. Amino acids: CASSPLGGWSPNTEAFF.